Shown below are 25 T cell receptor beta chains from a single sample sequenced in a study of PD-L1 blockade in urothelial cancer. Libraries were prepared by immunoSEQ multiplex PCR; TCRdb keeps only in-frame clonotypes and omits some of them. Seen here are some 25,000 clones, almost 85% observed once, and the top ten hold approximately 9.9%. This specimen consisted of PBMCs, obtained around atezolizumab (anti-PD-L1) treatment. Receptors originate from a man in his 70s with urothelial cancer.

This rearrangement joins TRBV2 to TRBJ2-5; 10 bases are a match to TRBD1. The V gene end was trimmed by 5 bases and the J gene end by 5 bases; junction bases not matched to a gene: 5. The CDR3 has 14 amino acids. Germline V CDR1 and CDR2: SNHLY, FYNNEI. The CDR3 protein is CASSMTGGFETQYF. CDR3 in DNA: TGTGCCAGCAGTATGACAGGGGGCTTCGAGACCCAGTACTTC.

J is TRBJ2-3 and V is TRBV2; D possibly corresponds to TRBD2 (6 bases). This CDR3 spans 13 amino acids. CDR1 and CDR2 (germline): SNHLY, FYNNEI. The germline V and J ends were trimmed by 11 bases and 2 bases, with 14 bases remaining between them. The CDR3: CAGRTGSTDTQYF. The CDR3 DNA follows: TGTGCCGGGAGGACTGGTTCCACAGATACGCAGTATTTT.

This clone was counted a single time. V is TRBV10-3 and J is TRBJ1-1; D is unclear. V lost 0 bases, J lost 10 bases, and 9 bases lay in between. The CDR3 sequence is 12 residues long. Germline CDR1 reads ENHRY; CDR2 reads SYGVKD. The CDR3: CAISESMPGAFF. DNA of the CDR3: TGTGCCATCAGTGAGTCAATGCCGGGAGCTTTCTTT.

As DNA, the CDR3 is TGTGCCAGCAGTAACCGGGACAGGGGGCAGGAGCAGTTCTTC. Translation: CASSNRDRGQEQFF. This rearrangement joins TRBV6-5 to TRBJ2-1; 12 bases match TRBD1. This CDR3 has 14 amino acids. Losses at the gene ends were 5 bases for V and 10 bases for J; bases not matched to a gene: 6. Germline values: CDR1 MNHEY, CDR2 SVGAGI.

A note on this clone: Other DNA variants within this sample encode the same CDR3. The chain joins TRBV5-1 to TRBJ2-3; 11 nucleotides line up with TRBD2. CDR3 length: 15 residues. Germline CDR1 is SGHRS and CDR2 is YFSETQ. V lost 4 bases, J lost 3 bases, and 4 bases stayed unmatched. The CDR3 sequence: CASSAASGRTDTQYF. CDR3 bases: TGCGCCAGCAGCGCCGCTAGCGGGAGGACAGATACGCAGTATTTT.

This clone was detected only a few times. The chain uses TRBV5-4 and TRBJ2-2, with D hard to call. The CDR3 is made up of 14 amino acids. The V end lost 5 bases, the J end lost 1 base, and 9 bases lay between the germline ends. Germline CDR1 SGHNT, CDR2 YYREEE (reference sequence). This CDR3 is CASRRFQNTGELFF. CDR3 sequence (DNA): TGTGCCAGCAGGCGCTTCCAGAACACCGGGGAGCTGTTTTTT.

The chain joins TRBV28 to TRBJ2-2, with 11 bases fitting TRBD2. Germline CDR1 reads MDHEN; CDR2 reads SYDVKM. The CDR3 runs 16 residues. V shed 3 bases and J 3 bases; nucleotides not matched to a gene: 3. This CDR3 is CASSFTSGSYTGELFF. In nucleotides, the CDR3 is TGTGCCAGCAGTTTCACTAGCGGGAGTTACACCGGGGAGCTGTTTTTT.

This clone appeared a single time. The chain links TRBV5-1 to TRBJ1-2, with D possibly TRBD1 on 5 matching bases. The CDR3 runs 13 residues. Germline CDR1 reads SGHRS; CDR2 reads YFSETQ. V lost 0 bases and J 8 bases, leaving 11 bases between the germline ends. CDR3 loop: CASSLGQGEGYTF. CDR3 bases: TGCGCCAGCAGCTTGGGCCAGGGTGAAGGCTACACCTTC.

V usage is TRBV28 and J usage is TRBJ1-2; 8 positions agree with TRBD1. Looked up from germline, CDR1 is MDHEN and CDR2 is SYDVKM. The CDR3 totals 13 residues. V was pared by 6 bases and J by 8 bases, with 8 bases of the junction left unmatched. The CDR3 loop reads CASSKDRVGGYTF. CDR3 nucleotides: TGTGCCAGCAGCAAGGACAGGGTTGGCGGCTACACCTTC.

The V and J genes are TRBV5-4 and TRBJ2-1; 14 bases match TRBD2. The V gene's germline CDR1 is SGHNT and CDR2 YYREEE (reference sequence). The ends lost 3 bases at V and 7 bases at J; junction bases unmatched: 3. This CDR3 is built from 15 residues. Here the CDR3 reads CASSSGLAGVNEQFF. DNA for the CDR3: TGTGCCAGCAGCTCGGGACTAGCGGGAGTAAATGAGCAGTTCTTC.

V is TRBV5-4 and J is TRBJ2-3; a possible D gene is TRBD1 (6 bases). Germline V gene sequence: CDR1 SGHNT, CDR2 YYREEE (reference sequence). CDR3 length: 13 amino acids. Trimming left V 6 bases short and J 2 bases short, with 10 bases between. CDR3 region: CASTGQNTDTQYF. CDR3 in DNA: TGTGCCAGCACGGGACAAAACACAGATACGCAGTATTTT.

The chain uses TRBV28 and TRBJ1-5; a possible D gene is TRBD1 (6 bases). The germline V and J ends were trimmed by 6 bases and 3 bases, with 18 bases remaining between them. Germline CDR1 reads MDHEN; CDR2 reads SYDVKM. The CDR3 spans 16 residues. CDR3 region: CASSANRGGFNQPQHF. CDR3 DNA sequence: TGTGCCAGCAGCGCGAATCGGGGGGGCTTCAATCAGCCCCAGCATTTT.

This clone has a handful of counts. The chain employs TRBV19 and TRBJ1-4, with 8 bases lining up with TRBD1. The CDR3 totals 15 residues. Germline-derived CDR1 and CDR2 are LNHDA and SQIVND (reference sequence). With 9 bases clipped from V and 5 bases from J, the junction kept 11 bases outside the gene matches. The DNA of the CDR3 is TGTGCCAGCCACTCCCGTGGACAGGGAAATGAAAAACTGTTTTTT. Protein product: CASHSRGQGNEKLFF.

In DNA, the CDR3 is TGTGCCAGCAGCCCTTTCTGGGGACAGGGTCGCGACGAGCAGTACTTC. This gives the protein CASSPFWGQGRDEQYF. The genes are TRBV5-4 and TRBJ2-7; 9 bases match TRBD1. J was trimmed by 5 bases and V by 4 bases; bases with no gene match: 13. CDR3 length: 16 amino acids. Germline V CDR1 and CDR2: SGHNT, YYREEE (reference sequence). The full variable domain, rest sourced from reference TRBV5-4 and TRBJ2-7, is ETGVTQSPTHLIKTRGQQVTLRCSSQSGHNTVSWYQQALGQGPQFIFQYYREEENGRGNFPPRFSGLQFPNYSSELNVNALELDDSALYLCASSPFWGQGRDEQYFGPGTRLTVT.

J is TRBJ1-2 and V is TRBV7-3; 9 bases map to TRBD1. Germline values: CDR1 SGHTA, CDR2 FQGTGA. This CDR3 is 13 amino acids long. V dropped 2 bases and J dropped 7; count of bases not matched to a gene: 2. The chain's CDR3 is CASSLGTGFGYTF. Written as DNA, the CDR3 is TGTGCCAGCAGCTTAGGGACAGGGTTTGGCTACACCTTC.

Concerning this clone: Lacking the conserved final phenylalanine or tryptophan, this CDR3 likely reflects a read error. Because the CDR3's place on the DNA is in doubt, the DNA is left out and the CDR3 is given as listed by TCRdb. This chain links TRBV2 with TRBJ2-7; TRBD2, the table's D call, was not compared with the DNA. The CDR3 region is 12 residues in length, termini included. Looked up from germline, CDR1 is SNHLY and CDR2 is FYNNEI. CDR3 sequence: CASSLSPGLATC.

The chain is built from TRBV5-4 and TRBJ1-2; 7 bases line up with TRBD1. Unmatched junction bases numbered 14, after V lost 4 bases and J lost 2 bases. The CDR3 runs 17 residues. The germline V gene has CDR1 SGHNT and CDR2 YYREEE (reference sequence). The CDR3, as DNA: TGTGCCAGCAGCCCCGGAAACAATCGACAGGGAAACTATGGCTACACCTTC. Its protein product is CASSPGNNRQGNYGYTF.

The chain couples TRBV6-5 to TRBJ2-7, with a possible D match to TRBD1 (5 bases). V shed 1 base and J shed 0 bases, with 13 bases lying between them. The CDR3 contains 16 residues. The germline V gene has CDR1 MNHEY and CDR2 SVGAGI. The CDR3 nucleotides read TGTGCCAGCAGTTACTTTTTGGGGCGAAACTCCTACGAGCAGTACTTC. This gives the protein CASSYFLGRNSYEQYF.

The V and J genes are TRBV28 and TRBJ1-4, with 8 bases fitting TRBD1. With 6 bases clipped from V and 7 bases from J, the junction kept 7 bases outside the gene matches. This CDR3 spans 14 amino acids. Germline V gene sequence: CDR1 MDHEN, CDR2 SYDVKM. CDR3 nucleotide sequence: TGTGCCAGCAGGGACAGGGAAGGTTTTGAAAAACTGTTTTTT. It specifies CASRDREGFEKLFF.

V is TRBV9 and J is TRBJ1-3; TRBD1 aligns across 7 bases. J lost 7 bases, V lost 2 bases, and 6 bases had no gene match. Germline V gene lookup returns CDR1 SGDLS and CDR2 YYNGEE. The CDR3 consists of 14 residues. CDR3 nucleotides: TGTGCCAGCAGCGTCGACAGGGCTATTAACACCATATATTTT. It codes for CASSVDRAINTIYF.

V gene TRBV5-1 combines with J gene TRBJ2-7; D possibly corresponds to TRBD1 (5 bases). The CDR3 has 14 amino acids. V was trimmed by 0 bases and J by 4 bases, leaving 11 bases between them. Germline V CDR1 and CDR2: SGHRS, YFSETQ. CDR3 nucleotides: TGCGCCAGCAGCTTGGCGGCAGGGCCGTACGAGCAGTACTTC. This gives the protein CASSLAAGPYEQYF.

This clone was seen once. The rearrangement joins TRBV12-2 to TRBJ2-7; the table's D call, TRBD2, has no DNA check behind it. TRBV12-2 is a pseudogene segment. The length of the CDR3 is 16 residues. CDR3 sequence: CASRPSSGTSFYEQYF. The CDR3 DNA follows: TGTGCAAGTCGCCCTAGCTCCGGGACTAGCTTCTACGAGCAGTACTTC.

This rearrangement joins TRBV18 to TRBJ1-2, with D uncertain. The CDR3 length is 17 residues. Trimming shortened V by 4 bases and J by 4 bases, and 22 bases separated the two germline ends. Looked up from germline, CDR1 is KGHSH and CDR2 is LQKENI. Written as DNA, the CDR3 is TGTGCCAGCTCACTGCCGCCTCCCGAAAACCGGGTCTATGGCTACACCTTC. As protein: CASSLPPPENRVYGYTF.

The chain links TRBV6-4 to TRBJ2-3; 8 bases map to TRBD2. The J segment lost 2 bases and the V segment lost 5 bases, leaving 9 bases of the junction unmatched. From germline, CDR1 is MRHNA and CDR2 SNTAGT. This CDR3 contains 16 residues. CDR3 nucleotide sequence: TGTGCCAGCAGTCCGGGGGGGGAGGCAAACACAGATACGCAGTATTTT. Its translation: CASSPGGEANTDTQYF.

This CDR3 is CASSPNRILLEKLFF. For the CDR3, the DNA is TGTGCCAGCAGTCCTAACAGGATTTTGCTCGAAAAACTGTTTTTT. V usage is TRBV7-9 and J usage is TRBJ1-4; D is possibly TRBD1 (5 bases). The germline V and J ends were trimmed by 6 bases and 8 bases, with 19 bases remaining between them. In germline, CDR1 is SEHNR, CDR2 FQNEAQ (reference sequence). This CDR3 spans 15 amino acids. Based on the CDR3 plus reference TRBV7-9 and TRBJ1-4, the full variable domain is DTGVSQNPRHKITKRGQNVTFRCDPISEHNRLYWYRQTLGQGPEFLTYFQNEAQLEKSRLLSDRFSAERPKGSFSTLEIQRTEQGDSAMYLCASSPNRILLEKLFFGSGTQLSVL.